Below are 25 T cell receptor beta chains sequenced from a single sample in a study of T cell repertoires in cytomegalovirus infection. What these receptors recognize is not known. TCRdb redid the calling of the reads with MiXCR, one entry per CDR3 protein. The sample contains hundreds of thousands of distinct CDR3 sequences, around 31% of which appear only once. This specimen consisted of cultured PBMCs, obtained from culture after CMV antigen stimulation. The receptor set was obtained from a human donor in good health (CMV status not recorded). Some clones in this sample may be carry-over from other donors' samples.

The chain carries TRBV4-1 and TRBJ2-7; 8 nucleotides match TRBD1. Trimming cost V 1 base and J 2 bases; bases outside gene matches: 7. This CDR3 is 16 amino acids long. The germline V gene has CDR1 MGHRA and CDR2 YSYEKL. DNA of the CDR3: TGCGCCAGCAGCCAAGCCGCGGACAGGGTAACCTACGAGCAGTACTTC. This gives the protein CASSQAADRVTYEQYF.

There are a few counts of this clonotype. The CDR3 bases are TGTGCCAGCAGCGAATCCCCCGTCAGTGGGGTGGAGCAGTTCTTC. Translated: CASSESPVSGVEQFF. The chain has TRBV11-2 and TRBJ2-1; D is unclear. The CDR3 sequence is 15 residues long. The V gene's germline CDR1 is SGHAT and CDR2 FQNNGV. Trimming took off 5 bases at V and 10 bases at J, with 21 bases between the two ends.

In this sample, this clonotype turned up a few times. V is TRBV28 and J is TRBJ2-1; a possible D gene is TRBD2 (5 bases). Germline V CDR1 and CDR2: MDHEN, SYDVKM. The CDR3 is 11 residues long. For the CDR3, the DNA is TGTGCGATTGGAGGTTACAATGAGCAGTTCTTC. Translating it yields CAIGGYNEQFF.

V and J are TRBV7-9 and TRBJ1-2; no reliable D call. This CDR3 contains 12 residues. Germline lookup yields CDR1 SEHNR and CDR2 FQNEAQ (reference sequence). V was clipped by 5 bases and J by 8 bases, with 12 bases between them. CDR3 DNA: TGTGCCAGCAGCCCAGGAATCAGGGGCTACACCTTC. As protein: CASSPGIRGYTF.

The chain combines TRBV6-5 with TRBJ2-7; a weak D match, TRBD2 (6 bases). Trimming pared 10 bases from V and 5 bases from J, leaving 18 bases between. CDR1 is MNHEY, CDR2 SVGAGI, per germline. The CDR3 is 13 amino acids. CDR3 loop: CATRRGVVDEQYF. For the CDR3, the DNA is TGTGCCACGCGCCGCGGGGTGGTCGACGAGCAGTACTTC.

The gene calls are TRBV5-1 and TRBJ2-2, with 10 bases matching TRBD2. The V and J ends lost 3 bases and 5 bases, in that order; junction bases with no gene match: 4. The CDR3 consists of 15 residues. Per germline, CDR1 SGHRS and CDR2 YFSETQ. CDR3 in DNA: TGCGCCAGCAGCTCGACTAGCGGGCCGACCGGGGAGCTGTTTTTT. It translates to CASSSTSGPTGELFF.

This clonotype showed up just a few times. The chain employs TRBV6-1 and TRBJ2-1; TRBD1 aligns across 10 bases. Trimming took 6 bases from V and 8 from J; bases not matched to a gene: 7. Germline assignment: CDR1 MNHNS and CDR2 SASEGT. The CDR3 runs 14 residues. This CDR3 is CASSGTGVQDEQFF. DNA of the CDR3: TGTGCCAGCAGCGGGACAGGGGTACAGGATGAGCAGTTCTTC.

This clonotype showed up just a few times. For the CDR3, the DNA is TGCAGTGCTAGTCGGAGCGGGGGCGAGCAGTACTTC. It yields the protein CSASRSGGEQYF. This chain joins TRBV20-1 and TRBJ2-7; 8 positions match TRBD2. In germline, CDR1 is DFQATT, CDR2 SNEGSKA (reference sequence). Unmatched junction bases numbered 4, after V lost 3 bases and J lost 6 bases. The CDR3 is 12 residues long.

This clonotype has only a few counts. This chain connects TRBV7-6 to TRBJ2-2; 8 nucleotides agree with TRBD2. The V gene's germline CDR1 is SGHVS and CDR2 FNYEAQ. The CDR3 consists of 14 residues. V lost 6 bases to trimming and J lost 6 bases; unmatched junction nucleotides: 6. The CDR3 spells CASRESGSAGELFF. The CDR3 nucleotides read TGTGCCAGCAGGGAAAGCGGGAGTGCCGGGGAGCTGTTTTTT. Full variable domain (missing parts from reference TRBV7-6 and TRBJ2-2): GAGVSQSPRYKVTKRGQDVALRCDPISGHVSLYWYRQALGQGPEFLTYFNYEAQQDKSGLPNDRFSAERPEGSISTLTIQRTEQRDSAMYRCASRESGSAGELFFGEGSRLTVL.

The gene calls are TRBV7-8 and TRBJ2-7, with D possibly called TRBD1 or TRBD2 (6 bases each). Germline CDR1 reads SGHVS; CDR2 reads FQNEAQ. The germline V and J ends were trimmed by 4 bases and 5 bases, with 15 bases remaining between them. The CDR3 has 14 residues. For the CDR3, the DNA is TGTGCCAGCAGCTATAGGGGGGAAATCAACGAGCAGTACTTC. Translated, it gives CASSYRGEINEQYF.

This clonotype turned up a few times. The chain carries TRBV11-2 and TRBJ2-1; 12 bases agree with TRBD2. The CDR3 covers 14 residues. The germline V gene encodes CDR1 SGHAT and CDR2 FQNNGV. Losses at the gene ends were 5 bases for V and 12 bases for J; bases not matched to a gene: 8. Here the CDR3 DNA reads TGTGCCAGCAGCCCTAACCTAGCGGGAGGGTCGCAGTTCTTC. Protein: CASSPNLAGGSQFF.

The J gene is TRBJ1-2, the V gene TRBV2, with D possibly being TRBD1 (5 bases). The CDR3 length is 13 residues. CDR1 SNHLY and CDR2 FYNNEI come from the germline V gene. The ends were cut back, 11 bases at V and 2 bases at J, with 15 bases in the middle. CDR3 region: CASWRGPNYGYTF. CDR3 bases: TGTGCCTCCTGGAGGGGCCCAAACTATGGCTACACCTTC.

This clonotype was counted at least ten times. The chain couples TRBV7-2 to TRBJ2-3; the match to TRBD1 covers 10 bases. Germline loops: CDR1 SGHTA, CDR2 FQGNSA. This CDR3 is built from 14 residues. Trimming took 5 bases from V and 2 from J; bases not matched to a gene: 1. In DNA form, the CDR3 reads TGTGCCAGCAGCGGGACAGGGGCCACAGATACGCAGTATTTT. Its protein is CASSGTGATDTQYF. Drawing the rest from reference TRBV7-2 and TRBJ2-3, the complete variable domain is GAGVSQSPSNKVTEKGKDVELRCDPISGHTALYWYRQSLGQGLEFLIYFQGNSAPDKSGLPSDRFSAERTGGSVSTLTIQRTQQEDSAVYLCASSGTGATDTQYFGPGTRLTVL.

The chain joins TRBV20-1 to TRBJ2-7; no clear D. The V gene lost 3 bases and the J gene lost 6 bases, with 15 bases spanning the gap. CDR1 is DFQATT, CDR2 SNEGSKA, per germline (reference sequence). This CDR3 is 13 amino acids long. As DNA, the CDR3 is TGCAGTGCTAGTTTAAAGGCGTGGGGCGAGCAGTACTTC. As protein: CSASLKAWGEQYF.

The CDR3 reads CASSSWWVRNSPLHF. The CDR3 nucleotides read TGTGCCAGCAGCTCATGGTGGGTGCGTAATTCACCCCTCCACTTT. This rearrangement joins TRBV5-6 to TRBJ1-6; D gene ambiguous. Trimming took 3 bases from V and 6 from J, leaving 13 bases between them. This CDR3 is built from 15 residues. The germline gives CDR1 SGHDT, CDR2 YYEEEE. Together with reference TRBV5-6 and TRBJ1-6, the CDR3 gives the full variable domain: DAGVTQSPTHLIKTRGQQVTLRCSPKSGHDTVSWYQQALGQGPQFIFQYYEEEERQRGNFPDRFSGHQFPNYSSELNVNALLLGDSALYLCASSSWWVRNSPLHFGNGTRLTVT.

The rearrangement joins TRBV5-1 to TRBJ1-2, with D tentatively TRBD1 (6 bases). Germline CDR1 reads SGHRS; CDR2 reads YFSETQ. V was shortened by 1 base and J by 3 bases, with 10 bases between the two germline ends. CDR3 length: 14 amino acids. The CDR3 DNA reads TGCGCCAGCAGCTTGAGTTCAGGGGACTATGGCTACACCTTC. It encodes CASSLSSGDYGYTF.

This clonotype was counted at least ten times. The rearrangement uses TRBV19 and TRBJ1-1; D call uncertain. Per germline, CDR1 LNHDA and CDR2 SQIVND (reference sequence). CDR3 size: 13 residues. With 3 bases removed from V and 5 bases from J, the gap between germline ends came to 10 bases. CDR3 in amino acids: CASSIVGSTEAFF. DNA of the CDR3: TGTGCCAGTAGTATCGTGGGATCGACTGAAGCTTTCTTT.

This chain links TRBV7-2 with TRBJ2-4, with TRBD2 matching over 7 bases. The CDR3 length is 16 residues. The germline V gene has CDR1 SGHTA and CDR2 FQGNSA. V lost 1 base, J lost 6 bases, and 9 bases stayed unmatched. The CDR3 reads CASSLGPGGGVNIQYF. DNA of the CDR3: TGTGCCAGCAGCTTAGGGCCTGGGGGGGGGGTAAACATTCAGTACTTC.

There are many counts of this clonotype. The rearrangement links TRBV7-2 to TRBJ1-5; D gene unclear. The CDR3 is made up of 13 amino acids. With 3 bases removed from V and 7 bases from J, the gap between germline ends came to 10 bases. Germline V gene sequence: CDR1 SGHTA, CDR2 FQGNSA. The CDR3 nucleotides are TGTGCCAGCAGCTTCCAGCCCAACCAGCCCCAGCATTTT. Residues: CASSFQPNQPQHF.

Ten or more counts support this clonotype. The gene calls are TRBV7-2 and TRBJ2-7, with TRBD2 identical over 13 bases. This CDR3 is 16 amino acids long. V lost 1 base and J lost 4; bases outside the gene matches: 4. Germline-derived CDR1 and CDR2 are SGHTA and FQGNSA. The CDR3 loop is CASSLVLAGGRYEQYF. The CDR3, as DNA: TGTGCCAGCAGCTTAGTACTAGCGGGAGGGCGGTACGAGCAGTACTTC.

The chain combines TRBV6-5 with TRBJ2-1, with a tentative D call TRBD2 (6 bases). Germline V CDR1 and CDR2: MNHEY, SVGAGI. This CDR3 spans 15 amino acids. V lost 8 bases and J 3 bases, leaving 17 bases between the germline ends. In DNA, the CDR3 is TGTGCCAGCGCCGCGGAGGGCCTCGTCTACAATGAGCAGTTCTTC. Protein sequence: CASAAEGLVYNEQFF.

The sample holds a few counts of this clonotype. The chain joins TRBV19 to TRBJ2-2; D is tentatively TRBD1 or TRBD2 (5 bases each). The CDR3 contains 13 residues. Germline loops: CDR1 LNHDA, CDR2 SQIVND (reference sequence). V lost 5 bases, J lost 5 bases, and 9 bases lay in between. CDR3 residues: CASSRDQTGELFF. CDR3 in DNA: TGTGCCAGTAGTCGGGACCAGACCGGGGAGCTGTTTTTT.

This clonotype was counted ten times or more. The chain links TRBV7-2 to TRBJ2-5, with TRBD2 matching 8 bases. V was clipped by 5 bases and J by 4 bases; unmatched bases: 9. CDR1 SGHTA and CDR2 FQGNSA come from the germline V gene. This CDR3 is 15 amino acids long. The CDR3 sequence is CASSVLGLAGETQYF. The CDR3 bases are TGTGCCAGCAGCGTGCTGGGGCTAGCGGGAGAGACCCAGTACTTC.

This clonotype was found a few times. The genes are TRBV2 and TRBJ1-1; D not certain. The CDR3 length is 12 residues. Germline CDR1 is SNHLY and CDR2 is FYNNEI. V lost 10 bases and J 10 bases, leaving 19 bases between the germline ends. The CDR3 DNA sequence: TGTGCCACCACCCGGGAGGACGAAGGAGCTTTCTTT. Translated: CATTREDEGAFF.

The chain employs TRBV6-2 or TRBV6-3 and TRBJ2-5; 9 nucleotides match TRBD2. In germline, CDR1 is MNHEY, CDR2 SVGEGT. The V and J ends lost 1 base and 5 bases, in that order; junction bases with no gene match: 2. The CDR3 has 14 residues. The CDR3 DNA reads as TGTGCCAGCAGTTACTTTAGCGGGAGTGAGACCCAGTACTTC. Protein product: CASSYFSGSETQYF.